The next 2 T cell receptor beta chains were all read from a single sample in a study of T cells after yellow fever vaccination. TCRdb reprocessed the 5' RACE reads with MiXCR, giving one entry per CDR3 protein. The sample lists about 99,000 distinct CDR3 sequences; around 5.5% were seen once. The sample here was CD8+ T cells sorted from PBMCs, taken 10 days after the yellow fever booster vaccination. The receptors here all came from a man aged 18-30 years who received the YFV17D yellow fever vaccine.

This clonotype was seen a few times. This rearrangement joins TRBV3-1 to TRBJ2-5; 12 bases align to TRBD2. The germline V gene encodes CDR1 LGHDT and CDR2 YNNKEL (reference sequence). The V gene end was trimmed by 0 bases and the J gene end by 1 base; junction bases not matched to a gene: 0. This CDR3 contains 16 residues. CDR3 nucleotide sequence: TGTGCCAGCAGCCAAGAGGGACTAGCGGGCCAAGAGACCCAGTACTTC. Its protein is CASSQEGLAGQETQYF.

V is TRBV5-1 and J is TRBJ1-2, with 7 bases matching TRBD1. CDR1 and CDR2 from the germline V gene are SGHRS and YFSETQ. The ends lost 3 bases at V and 10 bases at J; junction bases unmatched: 6. The CDR3 is 12 residues long. Here the CDR3 DNA reads TGCGCCAGCAGCTACCGGGACAGAGACTACACCTTC. The encoded protein is CASSYRDRDYTF.